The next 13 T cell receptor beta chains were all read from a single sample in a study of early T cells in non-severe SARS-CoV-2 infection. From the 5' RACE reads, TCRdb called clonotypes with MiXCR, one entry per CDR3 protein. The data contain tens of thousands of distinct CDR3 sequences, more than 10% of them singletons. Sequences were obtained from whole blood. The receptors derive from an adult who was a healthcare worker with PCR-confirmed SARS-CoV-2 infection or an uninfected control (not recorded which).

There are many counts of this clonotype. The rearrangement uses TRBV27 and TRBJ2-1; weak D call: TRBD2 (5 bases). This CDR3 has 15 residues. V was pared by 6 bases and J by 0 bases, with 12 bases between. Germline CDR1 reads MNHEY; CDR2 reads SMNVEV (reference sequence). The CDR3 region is CASSYSASSYNEQFF. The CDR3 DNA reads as TGTGCCAGCAGCTATAGCGCGTCCTCCTACAATGAGCAGTTCTTC.

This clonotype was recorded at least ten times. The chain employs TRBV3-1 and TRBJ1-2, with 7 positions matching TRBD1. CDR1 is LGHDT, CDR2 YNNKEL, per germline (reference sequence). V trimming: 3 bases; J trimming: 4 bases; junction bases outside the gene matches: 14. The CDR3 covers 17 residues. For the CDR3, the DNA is TGTGCCAGCAGCCAGGGGCCACAGGGGCAGGGGAGCTATGGCTACACCTTC. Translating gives CASSQGPQGQGSYGYTF.

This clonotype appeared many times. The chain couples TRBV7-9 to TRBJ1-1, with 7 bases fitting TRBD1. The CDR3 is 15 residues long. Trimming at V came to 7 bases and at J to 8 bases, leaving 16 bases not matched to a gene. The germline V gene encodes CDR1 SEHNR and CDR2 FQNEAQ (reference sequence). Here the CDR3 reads CASIPTGRGAAEAFF. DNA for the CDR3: TGTGCCAGCATCCCGACGGGCAGGGGGGCCGCCGAAGCTTTCTTT.

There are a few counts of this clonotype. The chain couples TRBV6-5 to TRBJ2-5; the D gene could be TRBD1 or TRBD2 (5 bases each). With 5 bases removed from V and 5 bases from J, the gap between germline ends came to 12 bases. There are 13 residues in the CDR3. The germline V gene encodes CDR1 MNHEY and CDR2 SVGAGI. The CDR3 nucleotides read TGTGCCAGCAGTCGGGGACCCCAGGAGACCCAGTACTTC. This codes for CASSRGPQETQYF.

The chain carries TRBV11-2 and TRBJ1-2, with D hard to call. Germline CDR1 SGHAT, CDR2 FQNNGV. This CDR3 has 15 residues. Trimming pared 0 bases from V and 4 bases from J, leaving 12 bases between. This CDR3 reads CASSLDTRAIYGYTF. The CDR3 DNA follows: TGTGCCAGCAGCTTAGATACCCGGGCCATCTATGGCTACACCTTC.

Written as DNA, the CDR3 is TGTGCCAGCAGCCCAAAAATTTACTACGAGCAGTACTTC. Translated, it gives CASSPKIYYEQYF. V is TRBV7-8 and J is TRBJ2-7; no clear D gene. CDR1 is SGHVS and CDR2 is FQNEAQ in the germline V gene. V was clipped by 5 bases and J by 3 bases, with 11 bases between them. There are 13 residues in the CDR3.

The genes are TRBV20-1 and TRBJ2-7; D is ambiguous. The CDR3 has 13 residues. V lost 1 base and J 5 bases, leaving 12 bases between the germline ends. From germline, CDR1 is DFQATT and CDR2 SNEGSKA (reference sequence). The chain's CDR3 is CSARVQLWDEQYF. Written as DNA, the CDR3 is TGCAGTGCTAGAGTTCAGCTGTGGGACGAGCAGTACTTC.

CDR3 sequence reads: CASSRHLGETQYF. The CDR3 DNA reads as TGTGCCAGCAGCCGCCACTTGGGAGAGACCCAGTACTTC. The chain is built from TRBV11-2 and TRBJ2-5; D is unresolved. The V end was cut by 5 bases, the J end by 4 bases, with 11 bases between. The germline gives CDR1 SGHAT, CDR2 FQNNGV. This CDR3 spans 13 amino acids.

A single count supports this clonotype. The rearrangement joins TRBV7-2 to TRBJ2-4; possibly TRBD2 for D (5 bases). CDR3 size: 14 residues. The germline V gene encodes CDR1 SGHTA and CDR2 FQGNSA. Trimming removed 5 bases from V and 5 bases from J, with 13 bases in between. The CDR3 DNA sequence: TGTGCCAGCAGCATGGGGTGGGGAGAAAACATTCAGTACTTC. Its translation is CASSMGWGENIQYF.

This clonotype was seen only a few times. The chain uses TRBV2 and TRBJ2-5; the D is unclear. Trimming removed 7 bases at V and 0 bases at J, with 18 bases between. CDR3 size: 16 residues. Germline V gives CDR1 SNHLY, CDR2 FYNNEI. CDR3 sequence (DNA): TGTGCCAGCAAGACCGTTCGACGGTTGTACCAAGAGACCCAGTACTTC. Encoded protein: CASKTVRRLYQETQYF. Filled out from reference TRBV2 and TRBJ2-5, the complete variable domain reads EPEVTQTPSHQVTQMGQEVILRCVPISNHLYFYWYRQILGQKVEFLVSFYNNEISEKSEIFDDQFSVERPDGSNFTLKIRSTKLEDSAMYFCASKTVRRLYQETQYFGPGTRLLVL.

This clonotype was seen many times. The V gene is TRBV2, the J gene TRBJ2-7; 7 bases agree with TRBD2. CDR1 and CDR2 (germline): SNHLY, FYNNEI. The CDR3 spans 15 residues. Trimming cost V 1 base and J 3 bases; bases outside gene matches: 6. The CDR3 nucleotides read TGTGCCAGCAGTGAAGTCGGCGGGGGAGTCTACGAGCAGTACTTC. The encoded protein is CASSEVGGGVYEQYF.

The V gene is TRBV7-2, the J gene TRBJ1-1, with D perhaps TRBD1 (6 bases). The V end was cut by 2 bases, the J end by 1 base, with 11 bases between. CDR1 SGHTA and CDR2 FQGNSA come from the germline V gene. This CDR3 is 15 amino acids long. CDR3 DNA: TGTGCCAGCAGCTTACTCTACAGGGAGAACACTGAAGCTTTCTTT. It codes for CASSLLYRENTEAFF. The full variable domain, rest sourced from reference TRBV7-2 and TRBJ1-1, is GAGVSQSPSNKVTEKGKDVELRCDPISGHTALYWYRQSLGQGLEFLIYFQGNSAPDKSGLPSDRFSAERTGGSVSTLTIQRTQQEDSAVYLCASSLLYRENTEAFFGQGTRLTVV.

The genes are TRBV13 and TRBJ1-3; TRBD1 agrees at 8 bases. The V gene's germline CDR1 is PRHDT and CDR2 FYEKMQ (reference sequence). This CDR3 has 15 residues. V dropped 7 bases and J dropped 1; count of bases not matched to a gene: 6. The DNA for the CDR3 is TGTGCCAGCACATTCCGGACAGGGTCTGGAAACACCATATATTTT. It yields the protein CASTFRTGSGNTIYF.